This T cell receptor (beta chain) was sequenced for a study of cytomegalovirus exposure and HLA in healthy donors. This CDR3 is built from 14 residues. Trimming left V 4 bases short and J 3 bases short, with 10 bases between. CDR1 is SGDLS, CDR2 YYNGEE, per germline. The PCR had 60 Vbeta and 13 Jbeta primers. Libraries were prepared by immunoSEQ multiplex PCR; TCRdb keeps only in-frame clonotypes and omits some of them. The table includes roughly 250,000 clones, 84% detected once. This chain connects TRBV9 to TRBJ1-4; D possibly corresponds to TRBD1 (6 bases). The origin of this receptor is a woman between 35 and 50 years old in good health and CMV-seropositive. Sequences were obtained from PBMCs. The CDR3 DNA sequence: TGTGCCAGCAGCTCAGGGGCAGCTAATGAAAAACTGTTTTTT. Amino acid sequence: CASSSGAANEKLFF.